Shown below are 27 T cell receptor beta chains from a single sample sequenced in a study of OX40 agonist ivuxolimab in advanced cancers. The table came from immunoSEQ multiplex PCR; TCRdb's copy has only in-frame clones and leaves some out. The table lists around 72,000 clones, 70% to 90% of them singletons. Sequenced here: CD4+ or CD8+ T cells sorted from blood, sampled in a trial of the OX40 agonist ivuxolimab. These receptors originate from an adult with an advanced solid tumor such as melanoma, head and neck, liver or kidney cancer.

On this clone itself: Mismatch with germline at one junction end may stem from a read error. The chain has TRBV7-8 and TRBJ1-1; the D gene is possibly TRBD1 (5 bases). Germline V gene sequence: CDR1 SGHVS, CDR2 FQNEAQ. The CDR3 totals 17 residues. CDR3 DNA sequence: TGTGCCAGCAGCGTAGCCCCATACCAGGGTTCCAACACTGAAGCTTTCTTT. This encodes CASSVAPYQGSNTEAFF.

This sequence joins TRBV7-3 and TRBJ2-5, with D tentatively TRBD1 or TRBD2 (7 bases each). Trimming removed 5 bases at V and 4 bases at J, with 14 bases between. The CDR3 is made up of 14 amino acids. Germline CDR1 is SGHTA and CDR2 is FQGTGA. The chain's CDR3 is CASSPQGGPETQYF. DNA for the CDR3: TGTGCCAGCAGCCCCCAGGGGGGGCCAGAGACCCAGTACTTC.

The rearrangement uses TRBV6-1 and TRBJ1-5; D unclear. Trimming pared 2 bases from V and 2 bases from J, leaving 13 bases between. Germline V gene sequence: CDR1 MNHNS, CDR2 SASEGT. CDR3 length: 16 amino acids. In nucleotides, the CDR3 is TGTGCCAGCAGTGAATTTTGGGCAGTAGGCAATCAGCCCCAGCATTTT. This codes for CASSEFWAVGNQPQHF.

The chain employs TRBV19 and TRBJ1-2, with D unclear. The CDR3 has 16 residues. Germline values: CDR1 LNHDA, CDR2 SQIVND (reference sequence). V was clipped by 4 bases and J by 6 bases, with 21 bases between them. CDR3 nucleotide sequence: TGTGCCAGTAGTACCGGCGGCGGACTAAACCAAAATGGCTACACCTTC. It specifies CASSTGGGLNQNGYTF.

The rearrangement links TRBV2 to TRBJ2-5; TRBD1 matches 8 bases. With 5 bases clipped from V and 4 bases from J, the junction kept 3 bases outside the gene matches. The germline gives CDR1 SNHLY, CDR2 FYNNEI. The CDR3 is 13 residues long. CDR3 DNA sequence: TGTGCCAGCAGTTATCAGGGGGCAGAGACCCAGTACTTC. Protein product: CASSYQGAETQYF.

The chain is built from TRBV5-1 and TRBJ2-3, with D possibly being TRBD1 or TRBD2 (5 bases each). Germline CDR1 and CDR2: SGHRS and YFSETQ. This CDR3 is built from 16 residues. Trimming pared 0 bases from V and 1 base from J, leaving 12 bases between. The CDR3 sequence: CASSLVGVSGTDTQYF. DNA of the CDR3: TGCGCCAGCAGCTTGGTGGGGGTCTCGGGCACAGATACGCAGTATTTT. Complete variable domain (other parts from reference TRBV5-1 and TRBJ2-3): KAGVTQTPRYLIKTRGQQVTLSCSPISGHRSVSWYQQTPGQGLQFLFEYFSETQRNKGNFPGRFSGRQFSNSRSEMNVSTLELGDSALYLCASSLVGVSGTDTQYFGPGTRLTVL.

This sequence joins TRBV2 and TRBJ1-1; D is unclear. Per the germline V gene, CDR1 is SNHLY and CDR2 is FYNNEI. The CDR3 extends over 13 amino acids. The germline V and J ends were trimmed by 8 bases and 0 bases, with 10 bases remaining between them. CDR3 sequence: CASAGDMNTEAFF. CDR3 nucleotide sequence: TGTGCCAGCGCCGGCGATATGAACACTGAAGCTTTCTTT.

This rearrangement joins TRBV11-1 to TRBJ2-3, with a possible D match to TRBD2 (6 bases). Germline V gene sequence: CDR1 SGHAT, CDR2 FQDESV (reference sequence). The CDR3 contains 16 residues. The V gene lost 3 bases and the J gene lost 6 bases, with 19 bases spanning the gap. The CDR3, as DNA: TGTGCCAGCAGCTTCATAGCGGTTCGAGGGAGGGATACGCAGTATTTT. Translating it yields CASSFIAVRGRDTQYF.

The chain links TRBV4-1 to TRBJ2-7; D call uncertain. V shed 0 bases and J shed 3 bases, with 12 bases lying between them. This CDR3 is built from 15 residues. Germline-derived CDR1 and CDR2 are MGHRA and YSYEKL. The CDR3 nucleotides are TGCGCCAGCAGCCAAGATCTCGGCAGAATCTACGAGCAGTACTTC. This gives the protein CASSQDLGRIYEQYF.

This clone was detected a few times. This chain connects TRBV18 to TRBJ1-1, with D possibly matching TRBD1 (5 bases). This CDR3 region has 14 residues. CDR1 is KGHSH, CDR2 LQKENI, per germline. V was shortened by 8 bases and J by 3 bases, with 16 bases between the two germline ends. CDR3 in DNA: TGTGCCAGCCAAGTCAGCAGGGTGGACACTGAAGCTTTCTTT. Its protein is CASQVSRVDTEAFF.

The chain employs TRBV19 and TRBJ2-3, with TRBD2 identical over 7 bases. Germline lookup yields CDR1 LNHDA and CDR2 SQIVND (reference sequence). After removal of 9 bases from V and 7 bases from J, the junction contained 13 bases not matched to a gene. CDR3 length equals 14 residues. The CDR3 bases are TGTGCCAGCACGACTAGCCCCGCCGAGTATACGCAGTATTTT. This gives the protein CASTTSPAEYTQYF.

This chain uses TRBV7-8 with TRBJ2-7; the D call may be TRBD1 or TRBD2 (5 bases each). The CDR3 length is 15 residues. CDR1 is SGHVS and CDR2 is FQNEAQ in the germline V gene. Trimming took 7 bases from V and 0 from J, leaving 16 bases between them. CDR3 region: CASTEGPLRSYEQYF. CDR3 nucleotides: TGTGCCAGCACCGAGGGGCCATTACGCTCCTACGAGCAGTACTTC.

This clone was detected only once. The rearrangement joins TRBV19 to TRBJ1-3; no clear D gene. Trimming pared 9 bases from V and 0 bases from J, leaving 12 bases between. This CDR3 spans 14 amino acids. Germline V CDR1 and CDR2: LNHDA, SQIVND (reference sequence). The CDR3 here is CASSLGSSGNTIYF. CDR3 nucleotides: TGTGCCAGCTCCCTTGGGAGCTCTGGAAACACCATATATTTT. Full variable domain (rest looked up from reference TRBV19 and TRBJ1-3): DGGITQSPKYLFRKEGQNVTLSCEQNLNHDAMYWYRQDPGQGLRLIYYSQIVNDFQKGDIAEGYSVSREKKESFPLTVTSAQKNPTAFYLCASSLGSSGNTIYFGEGSWLTVV.

This clone occurred a few times. V gene TRBV5-1 combines with J gene TRBJ1-5, with TRBD1 identical over 9 bases. Germline trimming cut 5 bases from V and 2 bases from J; bases unmatched to any gene: 5. Germline CDR1 SGHRS, CDR2 YFSETQ. The CDR3 consists of 15 residues. The CDR3: CASSPTGGGNQPQHF. The CDR3 coding sequence is TGCGCCAGCAGTCCGACAGGGGGTGGCAATCAGCCCCAGCATTTT.

This clone was seen a handful of times. The chain is built from TRBV19 and TRBJ1-5, with D possibly being TRBD1 (6 bases). This CDR3 spans 13 amino acids. V gave up 5 bases and J gave up 4 bases, with 9 bases separating them. CDR1 LNHDA and CDR2 SQIVND come from the germline V gene (reference sequence). CDR3 amino acids: CASSGQLNQPQHF. In nucleotides, the CDR3 is TGTGCCAGTAGTGGACAGTTGAATCAGCCCCAGCATTTT.

The V gene is TRBV27, the J gene TRBJ2-2; D is unresolved. Germline values: CDR1 MNHEY, CDR2 SMNVEV (reference sequence). The CDR3 totals 16 residues. V was trimmed by 2 bases and J by 4 bases, leaving 14 bases between them. The DNA of the CDR3 is TGTGCCAGCAGTTTACAAGCAGGCCCGAGCACCGGGGAGCTGTTTTTT. Its translation: CASSLQAGPSTGELFF.

This clone was counted once. This sequence joins TRBV6-5 and TRBJ2-7, with 8 positions matching TRBD2. Per germline, CDR1 MNHEY and CDR2 SVGAGI. CDR3 size: 13 residues. V was clipped by 10 bases and J by 5 bases; unmatched bases: 10. The CDR3 spells CATHKPGGHEQYF. The CDR3 DNA reads as TGTGCCACCCACAAGCCGGGAGGGCACGAGCAGTACTTC.

The chain combines TRBV6-5 with TRBJ1-5, with TRBD1 as a possible D gene (6 bases). Germline V gene sequence: CDR1 MNHEY, CDR2 SVGAGI. The CDR3 length is 15 residues. V was trimmed by 0 bases and J by 6 bases, leaving 12 bases between them. CDR3 protein: CASSYSYREGQPQHF. In DNA, the CDR3 is TGTGCCAGCAGTTACTCGTACAGGGAGGGTCAGCCCCAGCATTTT.

This clone has a single count. The chain links TRBV25-1 to TRBJ1-6; D is unresolved. Trimming removed 3 bases from V and 7 bases from J, with 4 bases in between. This CDR3 is built from 12 residues. CDR1 is MGHDK, CDR2 SYGVNS, per germline. The CDR3 is CASSESNSPLHF. Here the CDR3 DNA reads TGTGCCAGCAGTGAGTCGAATTCACCCCTCCACTTT.

The chain employs TRBV5-1 and TRBJ2-4, with 12 bases aligning to TRBD2. This CDR3 has 16 amino acids. With V trimmed by 3 bases and J by 4 bases, 5 bases remained unmatched. Germline CDR1 SGHRS, CDR2 YFSETQ. CDR3 sequence (DNA): TGCGCCAGCAGCTCGGATCTAGCGGGAGGGAAAAACATTCAGTACTTC. The encoded protein is CASSSDLAGGKNIQYF.

The V call is TRBV11-3, the J call TRBJ2-5, with 10 bases lining up with TRBD2. The CDR3 spans 17 residues. With V trimmed by 0 bases and J by 3 bases, 7 bases remained unmatched. Germline-derived CDR1 and CDR2 are SGHNT and YENEEA. CDR3 amino acids: CASSLDAGTSDKETQYF. For the CDR3, the DNA is TGTGCCAGCAGCTTAGATGCCGGGACTAGCGATAAAGAGACCCAGTACTTC.

The table lists this clone with a count of one. V usage is TRBV11-3 and J usage is TRBJ1-1; no clear D. The CDR3 runs to 15 residues. V was shortened by 1 base and J by 1 base, with 10 bases between the two germline ends. CDR1 is SGHNT and CDR2 is YENEEA in the germline V gene. CDR3 amino acids: CASSLGQITNTEAFF. The CDR3 DNA sequence: TGTGCCAGCAGCTTAGGGCAGATTACGAACACTGAAGCTTTCTTT. Complete variable domain (other parts from reference TRBV11-3 and TRBJ1-1): EAGVVQSPRYKIIEKKQPVAFWCNPISGHNTLYWYLQNLGQGPELLIRYENEEAVDDSQLPKDRFSAERLKGVDSTLKIQPAELGDSAVYLCASSLGQITNTEAFFGQGTRLTVV.

The rearrangement joins TRBV6-5 to TRBJ1-1; D remains ambiguous. There are 12 residues in the CDR3. V lost 8 bases and J lost 0, with 7 bases in between. Germline V gene lookup returns CDR1 MNHEY and CDR2 SVGAGI. CDR3 nucleotides: TGTGCCAGCGGACGTTTGAACACTGAAGCTTTCTTT. Translated: CASGRLNTEAFF.

This rearrangement joins TRBV5-1 to TRBJ1-2; D possibly corresponds to TRBD1 (5 bases). V lost 7 bases and J 2 bases, leaving 9 bases between the germline ends. CDR3 length: 12 amino acids. Germline lookup yields CDR1 SGHRS and CDR2 YFSETQ. Here the CDR3 reads CASGGKNYGYTF. CDR3 nucleotide sequence: TGCGCCAGCGGGGGGAAGAACTATGGCTACACCTTC. Complete variable domain (other parts from reference TRBV5-1 and TRBJ1-2): KAGVTQTPRYLIKTRGQQVTLSCSPISGHRSVSWYQQTPGQGLQFLFEYFSETQRNKGNFPGRFSGRQFSNSRSEMNVSTLELGDSALYLCASGGKNYGYTFGSGTRLTVV.

This chain joins TRBV11-2 and TRBJ1-5; possibly TRBD1 for D (6 bases). Trimming took 2 bases from V and 9 from J, leaving 11 bases between them. CDR3 length: 13 amino acids. Germline V gene data show CDR1 as SGHAT and CDR2 as FQNNGV. The chain's CDR3 is CASSLWQGRPQHF. CDR3 sequence (DNA): TGTGCCAGCAGCTTATGGCAGGGGAGGCCCCAGCATTTT. The entire variable domain, with the rest obtained from reference TRBV11-2 and TRBJ1-5, is as follows: EAGVAQSPRYKIIEKRQSVAFWCNPISGHATLYWYQQILGQGPKLLIQFQNNGVVDDSQLPKDRFSAERLKGVDSTLKIQPAKLEDSAVYLCASSLWQGRPQHFGDGTRLSIL.

This sequence joins TRBV2 and TRBJ2-5; TRBD2 agrees at 9 bases. This CDR3 has 17 residues. Per germline, CDR1 SNHLY and CDR2 FYNNEI. The V gene end was trimmed by 5 bases and the J gene end by 1 base; junction bases not matched to a gene: 11. CDR3: CASSHGARTSAQETQYF. The CDR3 DNA follows: TGTGCCAGCAGTCATGGGGCCAGGACTAGCGCCCAAGAGACCCAGTACTTC.

V and J are TRBV5-8 and TRBJ2-2, with 8 bases that match TRBD1. Germline V lookup: CDR1 SGHTS, CDR2 YDEGEE. V lost 2 bases and J lost 6; bases outside the gene matches: 9. The CDR3 totals 16 residues. The CDR3 DNA follows: TGTGCCAGCAGCTTCCGACAGGGGAAGTCGGCCGGGGAGCTGTTTTTT. This encodes CASSFRQGKSAGELFF. Full variable domain (outside the CDR3, taken from reference TRBV5-8 and TRBJ2-2): EAGVTQSPTHLIKTRGQQATLRCSPISGHTSVYWYQQALGLGLQFLLWYDEGEERNRGNFPPRFSGRQFPNYSSELNVNALELEDSALYLCASSFRQGKSAGELFFGEGSRLTVL.